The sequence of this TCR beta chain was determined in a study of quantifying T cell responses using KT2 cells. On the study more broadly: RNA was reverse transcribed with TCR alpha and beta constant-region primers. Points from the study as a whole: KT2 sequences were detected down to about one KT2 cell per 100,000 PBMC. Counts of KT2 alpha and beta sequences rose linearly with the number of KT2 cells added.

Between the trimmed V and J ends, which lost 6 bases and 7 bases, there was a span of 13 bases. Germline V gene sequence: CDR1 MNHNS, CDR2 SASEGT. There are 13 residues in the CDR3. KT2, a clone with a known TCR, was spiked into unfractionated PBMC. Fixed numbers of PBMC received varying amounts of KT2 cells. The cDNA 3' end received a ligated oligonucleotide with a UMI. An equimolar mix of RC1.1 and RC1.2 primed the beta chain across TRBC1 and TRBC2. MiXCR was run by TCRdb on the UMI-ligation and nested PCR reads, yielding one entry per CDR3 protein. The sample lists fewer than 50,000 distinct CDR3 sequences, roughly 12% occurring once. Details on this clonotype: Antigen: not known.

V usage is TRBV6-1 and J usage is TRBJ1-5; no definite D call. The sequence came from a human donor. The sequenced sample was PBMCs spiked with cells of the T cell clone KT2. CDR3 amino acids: CASSGLNIQPQHF. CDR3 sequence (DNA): TGTGCCAGCAGCGGTCTGAATATCCAGCCCCAGCATTTT.